The text below deals with one TCR beta chain. Antigen unknown. Trimming took off 1 base at V and 2 bases at J, with 9 bases between the two ends. Germline CDR1 SGHTA, CDR2 FQGTGA. This CDR3 has 16 residues. The data are from a study of blood T cells in healthy people across ages. General study findings and limits: Age brought a roughly linear fall in TCR beta diversity measured per million T cells.

A second PCR, run for about 7 to 12 cycles, used a sample-barcoded 5' primer plus a J-beta primer mix. Every individual sample yielded 2.5 million or more paired-end reads (each containing CDR3). TCRdb processed the 5' RACE reads anew with MiXCR; each CDR3 protein has one entry. Of around 2 million distinct CDR3 sequences in the sample, roughly 43% were seen once. Total RNA, at least 5 micrograms per sample, came from PBMCs. The genes are TRBV7-3 and TRBJ1-6; D possibly corresponds to TRBD1 (5 bases). The sequenced material came from blood. This receptor was taken from a human donor in good health. CDR3 sequence reads: CASSLRGGPYNSPLHF. CDR3 nucleotides: TGTGCCAGCAGCTTAAGGGGGGGTCCCTATAATTCACCCCTCCACTTT.